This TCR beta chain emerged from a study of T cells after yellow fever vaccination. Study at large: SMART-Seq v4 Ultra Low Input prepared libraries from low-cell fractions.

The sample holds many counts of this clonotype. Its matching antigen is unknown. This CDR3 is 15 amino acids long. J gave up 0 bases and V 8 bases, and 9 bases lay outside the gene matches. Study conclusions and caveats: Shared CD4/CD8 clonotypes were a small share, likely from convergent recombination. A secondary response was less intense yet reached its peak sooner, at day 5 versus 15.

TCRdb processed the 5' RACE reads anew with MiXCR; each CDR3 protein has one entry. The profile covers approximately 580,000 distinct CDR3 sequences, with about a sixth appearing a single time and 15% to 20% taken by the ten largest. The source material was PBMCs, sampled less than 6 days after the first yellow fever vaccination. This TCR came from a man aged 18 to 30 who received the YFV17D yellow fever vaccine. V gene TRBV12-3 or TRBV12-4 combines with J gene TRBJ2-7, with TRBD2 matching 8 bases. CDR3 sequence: CASGGGGFSSYEQYF. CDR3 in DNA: TGTGCCAGCGGGGGCGGGGGGTTTAGCTCCTACGAGCAGTACTTC.